Listed below are T cell receptor beta chains from one sample, sequenced in a study of T cells in Graves' hyperthyroidism and ophthalmopathy. One entry per CDR3 protein results from TCRdb running MiXCR on the multiplex PCR reads. The sample shows hundreds of thousands of distinct CDR3 sequences, 15% to 20% of them seen only once. The specimen was blood. Receptor source: a woman aged 30 to 39 with Graves' hyperthyroidism. Each CDR3 is given without its conserved first and last residue.

j_gene | v_gene | CDR3aa
TRBJ2-2 | TRBV12-3/TRBV12-4 | ASSLVRKDLRSTGELF
TRBJ2-3 | TRBV9 | ASSVEGMTDTQY
TRBJ2-7 | TRBV28 | ASSGSGNREQY
TRBJ2-1 | TRBV29-1 | SVGGENNEQF
TRBJ1-3 | TRBV29-1 | SVGGDRGPGNTIY
TRBJ2-2 | TRBV6-1 | ASSYFQMTGTGNTGELF
TRBJ2-2 | TRBV4-2 | ASSQGGSGSYTGELF
TRBJ2-2 | TRBV27 | ASSFGIEPTGELF
TRBJ1-1 | TRBV30 | AWGSRGPTEAF
TRBJ1-2 | TRBV2 | ASSEVVYT
TRBJ2-1 | TRBV7-7 | ASSQDSGEQF
TRBJ2-1 | TRBV6-1 | ASSSQGARF
TRBJ1-1 | TRBV28 | ASSLEQQNTEAF
TRBJ1-2 | TRBV29-1 | SVDGPNYGYT
TRBJ1-1 | TRBV6-1 | ASSFSTVNTEAF
TRBJ1-2 | TRBV6-1 | ASRSGYGHYGYT
TRBJ2-7 | TRBV28 | ASNLRDRGEQY
TRBJ1-5 | TRBV30 | AWSVPGGNQPQH